This TCR beta chain was profiled in a study of T cell changes during pregnancy in multiple sclerosis. TCRdb's copy holds only in-frame clones and misses some; the assay was immunoSEQ multiplex PCR. The data contain over 100,000 clones, roughly 90% of them singletons. The V gene's germline CDR1 is SGDLS and CDR2 YYNGEE. J gave up 3 bases and V 7 bases, and 9 bases lay outside the gene matches. The CDR3 has 16 residues. This sequence was found in a female donor with multiple sclerosis, enrolled in a pregnancy study. This sequence joins TRBV9 and TRBJ2-1, with 11 bases aligning to TRBD2. Specimen: peripheral blood, collected in the third trimester of pregnancy. CDR3 in DNA: TGTGCCAGCGGAAAACCAACTAGCGGGGGCTACAATGAGCAGTTCTTC. Its protein is CASGKPTSGGYNEQFF. The whole variable domain, filled in from reference TRBV9 and TRBJ2-1, reads DSGVTQTPKHLITATGQRVTLRCSPRSGDLSVYWYQQSLDQGLQFLIQYYNGEERAKGNILERFSAQQFPDLHSELNLSSLELGDSALYFCASGKPTSGGYNEQFFGPGTRLTVL.